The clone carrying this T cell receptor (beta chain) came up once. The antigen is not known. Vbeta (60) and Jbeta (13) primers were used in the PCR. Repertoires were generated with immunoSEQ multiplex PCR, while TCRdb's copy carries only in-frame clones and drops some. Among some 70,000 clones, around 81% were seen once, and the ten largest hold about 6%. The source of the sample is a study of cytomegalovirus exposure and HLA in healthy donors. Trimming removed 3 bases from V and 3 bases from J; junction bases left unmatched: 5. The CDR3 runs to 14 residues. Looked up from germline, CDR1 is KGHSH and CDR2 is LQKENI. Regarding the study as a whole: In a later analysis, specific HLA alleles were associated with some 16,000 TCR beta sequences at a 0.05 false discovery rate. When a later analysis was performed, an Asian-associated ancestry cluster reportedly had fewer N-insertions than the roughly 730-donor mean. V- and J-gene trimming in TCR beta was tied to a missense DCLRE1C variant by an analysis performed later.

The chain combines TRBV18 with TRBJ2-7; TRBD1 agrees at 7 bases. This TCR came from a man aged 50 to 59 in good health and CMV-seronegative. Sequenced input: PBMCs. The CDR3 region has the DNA TGTGCCAGCTCACCCGGACAGGTCAGCTACGAGCAGTACTTC. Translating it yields CASSPGQVSYEQYF.